The 6 T cell receptor beta chains listed next were all sequenced from one sample in a study of blood T cell repertoires in COVID-19. Repertoires were generated with immunoSEQ multiplex PCR, while TCRdb's copy carries only in-frame clones and drops some. The data show a few hundred thousand clones, around 89% seen once. Sequenced material: peripheral blood. The receptors come from a woman aged 35 to 49 who had recovered from COVID-19.

CDR3 loop: CASSPRLGGNTIYF. CDR3 nucleotide sequence: TGTGCCAGCAGCCCACGCCTCGGTGGAAACACCATATATTTT. This chain uses TRBV5-6 with TRBJ1-3; D is unclear. Germline loops: CDR1 SGHDT, CDR2 YYEEEE. V dropped 4 bases and J dropped 3 bases, with 11 bases sitting between them. The CDR3 is made up of 14 amino acids.

The rearrangement uses TRBV7-6 and TRBJ2-3, with D unresolved. The CDR3 covers 15 residues. The V gene lost 1 base and the J gene lost 6 bases, with 14 bases spanning the gap. CDR1 is SGHVS and CDR2 is FNYEAQ in the germline V gene. As DNA, the CDR3 is TGTGCCAGCAGCTTAGGCACTGCCTTTCTGGATACGCAGTATTTT. Its protein product is CASSLGTAFLDTQYF.

This clone was counted once. This chain joins TRBV6-5 and TRBJ1-2; D ambiguous. CDR3 length equals 14 residues. V lost 7 bases and J lost 5, with 17 bases in between. The germline gives CDR1 MNHEY, CDR2 SVGAGI. CDR3 nucleotides: TGTGCCAGCACCCCCAGCGGCGGTCGATATGGCTACACCTTC. This codes for CASTPSGGRYGYTF.

The chain employs TRBV10-3 and TRBJ2-7, with 10 bases that match TRBD1. This CDR3 comprises 20 residues. V lost 5 bases, J lost 0 bases, and 19 bases stayed unmatched. Germline V lookup: CDR1 ENHRY, CDR2 SYGVKD. The CDR3 nucleotides are TGTGCCATCAGTCCCCGACCGATACCGACAGGGGGCAAAAACTCCTACGAGCAGTACTTC. Its protein product is CAISPRPIPTGGKNSYEQYF.

This clone came up a few times. The chain has TRBV19 and TRBJ1-1; the D gene is possibly TRBD1 (5 bases). CDR3 length: 15 amino acids. The germline V gene encodes CDR1 LNHDA and CDR2 SQIVND (reference sequence). Trimming took off 5 bases at V and 4 bases at J, with 17 bases between the two ends. CDR3 sequence: CASSVPGDRSTEAFF. The CDR3 nucleotides are TGTGCCAGTAGTGTACCGGGGGACCGGAGCACTGAAGCTTTCTTT.

The rearrangement joins TRBV9 to TRBJ1-1; a possible D gene is TRBD1 (6 bases). V lost 3 bases to trimming and J lost 4 bases, with 13 bases between them. Germline CDR1 SGDLS, CDR2 YYNGEE. CDR3 length: 14 amino acids. The CDR3 spells CASSGPGHSTEAFF. The DNA for the CDR3 is TGTGCCAGCAGCGGGCCGGGACACAGCACTGAAGCTTTCTTT.